Described below is a single T cell receptor beta chain sequence and its context. The antigen is not known. The sample belongs to a study of T-cell reconstitution after alpha-beta-depleted transplantation in children. This CDR3 has 17 amino acids. Unique molecular identifiers were incorporated during preparation of the TCRbeta library. TCRdb re-analysed the PCR reads in MiXCR, keeping a single row per CDR3 protein. This sample has about 200,000 distinct CDR3 sequences, with roughly 8.3% found just once. Findings and caveats of the study: T-cell counts and diversity were attributed mostly to newly produced T cells one year after transplant.

The material was PBMCs, mostly from graft donor cells, obtained 360 days after TCRalphabeta/CD19-depleted stem cell transplant. This sequence originates from a male patient between 2 and 15 years old who had a stem cell transplant for acute myeloid leukemia, so the T cells may come from the graft donor. The V and J genes are TRBV21-1 and TRBJ1-2. TRBV21-1 constitutes a pseudogene. CDR3 sequence: CASSAPLPTETNYGYTF. In DNA, the CDR3 is TGTGCCAGCAGCGCCCCGCTACCGACGGAGACTAACTATGGCTACACCTTC.